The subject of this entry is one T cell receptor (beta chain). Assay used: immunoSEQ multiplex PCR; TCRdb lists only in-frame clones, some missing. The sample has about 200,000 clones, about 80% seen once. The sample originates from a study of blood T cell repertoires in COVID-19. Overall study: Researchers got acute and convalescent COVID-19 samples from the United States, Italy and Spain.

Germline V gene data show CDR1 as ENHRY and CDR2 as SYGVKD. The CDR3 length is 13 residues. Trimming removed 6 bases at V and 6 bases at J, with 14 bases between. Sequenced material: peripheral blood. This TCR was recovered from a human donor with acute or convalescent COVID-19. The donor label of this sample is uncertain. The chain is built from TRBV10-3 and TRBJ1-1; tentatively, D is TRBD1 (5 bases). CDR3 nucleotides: TGTGCCATCAGAGTGCGGGGGGACGCTGAAGCTTTCTTT. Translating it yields CAIRVRGDAEAFF.